Each of the 14 T cell receptor beta chains below was sequenced from the same sample in a study of blood T cell repertoires in COVID-19. Libraries were prepared by immunoSEQ multiplex PCR; TCRdb keeps only in-frame clonotypes and omits some of them. Of 200,000 to 300,000 clones in the sample, roughly nine tenths are singletons; the top ten hold about 2.7%. The sequencing input was PBMCs or T cells enriched from blood (not recorded which). The receptors derive from a woman in her late teens or twenties who had recovered from COVID-19.

The V gene is TRBV10-1, the J gene TRBJ2-1; 13 bases align to TRBD2. V dropped 6 bases and J dropped 10; count of bases not matched to a gene: 9. The CDR3 is 15 residues long. Germline V gene sequence: CDR1 WNHNN, CDR2 SYGVQD (reference sequence). The CDR3 is CASSLRLAGGSEQFF. CDR3 DNA sequence: TGCGCCAGCAGCCTGAGACTAGCGGGAGGTTCCGAGCAGTTCTTC.

The chain links TRBV7-6 to TRBJ2-1; the match to TRBD2 covers 7 bases. The germline V gene encodes CDR1 SGHVS and CDR2 FNYEAQ. This CDR3 spans 16 amino acids. Trimming at V came to 2 bases and at J to 2 bases, leaving 6 bases not matched to a gene. CDR3 nucleotides: TGTGCCAGCAGCTTAACCCTAGCGGCTGCCTACAATGAGCAGTTCTTC. This codes for CASSLTLAAAYNEQFF.

Here the CDR3 DNA reads TGTGCCAGCAGCGACTCTAGCGGTAGAGAGACCCAGTACTTC. Protein: CASSDSSGRETQYF. The gene calls are TRBV9 and TRBJ2-5; 7 bases align to TRBD2. After removal of 3 bases from V and 4 bases from J, the junction contained 6 bases not matched to a gene. Per the germline V gene, CDR1 is SGDLS and CDR2 is YYNGEE. There are 14 residues in the CDR3.

The rearrangement links TRBV5-5 to TRBJ2-6; D perhaps matches TRBD2 (5 bases). V dropped 0 bases and J dropped 2 bases, with 6 bases sitting between them. Germline CDR1 reads SGHKS; CDR2 reads YYEKEE (reference sequence). The CDR3 loop spans 15 amino acids. CDR3 coding DNA: TGTGCCAGCAGCTTGGGAGGGACTGGGGCCAACGTCCTGACTTTC. Its translation: CASSLGGTGANVLTF.

This clone was seen only a few times. The sample holds other DNA sequences that translate to the same CDR3. V usage is TRBV19 and J usage is TRBJ1-5; D is unclear. Trimming took 3 bases from V and 2 from J, leaving 5 bases between them. The CDR3 is 13 residues long. Germline loops: CDR1 LNHDA, CDR2 SQIVND (reference sequence). CDR3: CASSITGNQPQHF. For the CDR3, the DNA is TGTGCCAGTAGTATTACGGGCAATCAGCCCCAGCATTTT. The full variable domain, its missing parts supplied by reference TRBV19 and TRBJ1-5, is DGGITQSPKYLFRKEGQNVTLSCEQNLNHDAMYWYRQDPGQGLRLIYYSQIVNDFQKGDIAEGYSVSREKKESFPLTVTSAQKNPTAFYLCASSITGNQPQHFGDGTRLSIL.

V is TRBV29-1 and J is TRBJ1-2; no firm D call. Germline V CDR1 and CDR2: SQVTM, ANQGSEA. V was trimmed by 4 bases and J by 6 bases, leaving 9 bases between them. The CDR3 runs to 11 residues. DNA for the CDR3: TGCAGCGTTGGCAGTCTGGATGGCTACACCTTC. Protein: CSVGSLDGYTF.

CDR3 sequence: CASSHVDYRNEKLFF. CDR3 nucleotide sequence: TGTGCCAGCAGCCACGTAGACTACAGAAATGAAAAACTGTTTTTT. The chain joins TRBV7-9 to TRBJ1-4; no firm D call. In germline, CDR1 is SEHNR, CDR2 FQNEAQ (reference sequence). Trimming stripped 5 bases from V and 5 bases from J, with 15 bases between. CDR3 length: 15 amino acids.

This chain links TRBV6-1 with TRBJ1-6; D unclear. Trimming took off 2 bases at V and 6 bases at J, with 5 bases between the two ends. This CDR3 is 13 amino acids long. Per germline, CDR1 MNHNS and CDR2 SASEGT. CDR3 loop: CASSEIGNSPLHF. The CDR3 nucleotides are TGTGCCAGCAGTGAAATCGGTAATTCACCCCTCCACTTT.

The chain recombines TRBV2 with TRBJ2-7, with a weak D call TRBD2 (6 bases). V was pared by 4 bases and J by 3 bases, with 13 bases between. The CDR3 totals 14 residues. The germline gives CDR1 SNHLY, CDR2 FYNNEI. CDR3 residues: CASSVSGTYYEQYF. The CDR3, as DNA: TGTGCCAGCAGTGTTAGCGGAACATACTACGAGCAGTACTTC. The whole variable domain, remainder taken from reference TRBV2 and TRBJ2-7, is EPEVTQTPSHQVTQMGQEVILRCVPISNHLYFYWYRQILGQKVEFLVSFYNNEISEKSEIFDDQFSVERPDGSNFTLKIRSTKLEDSAMYFCASSVSGTYYEQYFGPGTRLTVT.

The chain links TRBV7-2 to TRBJ1-2; tentatively, D is TRBD1 (5 bases). V was trimmed by 0 bases and J by 3 bases, leaving 8 bases between them. Germline lookup yields CDR1 SGHTA and CDR2 FQGNSA. The CDR3 totals 14 residues. The CDR3, as DNA: TGTGCCAGCAGCTTAGCGGGGGGTCACTATGGCTACACCTTC. Its translation is CASSLAGGHYGYTF.

The chain joins TRBV19 to TRBJ1-2; D gene uncertain. The V gene's germline CDR1 is LNHDA and CDR2 SQIVND (reference sequence). V shed 3 bases and J shed 5 bases, with 13 bases lying between them. The CDR3 totals 14 residues. CDR3 bases: TGTGCCAGTAGTATTTCCCAGGATGGGTATGGCTACACCTTC. Protein product: CASSISQDGYGYTF.

The chain joins TRBV2 to TRBJ2-7; D is perhaps TRBD1 (5 bases). CDR3 size: 12 residues. Germline CDR1 reads SNHLY; CDR2 reads FYNNEI. V lost 7 bases and J lost 4, with 11 bases in between. CDR3: CASNLDSYEQYF. The CDR3 coding sequence is TGTGCCAGCAACCTCGACAGTTACGAGCAGTACTTC.

In this sample, this clone turned up once. The chain recombines TRBV28 with TRBJ1-1; possible D gene TRBD1, 5 bases. CDR3 length equals 15 residues. Per the germline V gene, CDR1 is MDHEN and CDR2 is SYDVKM. Trimming took off 5 bases at V and 0 bases at J, with 13 bases between the two ends. As DNA, the CDR3 is TGTGCCAGCAGTGAATTTGACAGCATGAACACTGAAGCTTTCTTT. Encoded protein: CASSEFDSMNTEAFF.

The chain couples TRBV2 to TRBJ2-1, with D uncertain. V dropped 4 bases and J dropped 3 bases, with 13 bases sitting between them. CDR1 and CDR2 (germline): SNHLY, FYNNEI. The CDR3 spans 15 residues. CDR3 sequence reads: CASSGPPRNYNEQFF. The CDR3 DNA follows: TGTGCCAGCAGTGGTCCCCCGAGGAACTACAATGAGCAGTTCTTC. Full variable domain (remainder filled in from reference TRBV2 and TRBJ2-1): EPEVTQTPSHQVTQMGQEVILRCVPISNHLYFYWYRQILGQKVEFLVSFYNNEISEKSEIFDDQFSVERPDGSNFTLKIRSTKLEDSAMYFCASSGPPRNYNEQFFGPGTRLTVL.